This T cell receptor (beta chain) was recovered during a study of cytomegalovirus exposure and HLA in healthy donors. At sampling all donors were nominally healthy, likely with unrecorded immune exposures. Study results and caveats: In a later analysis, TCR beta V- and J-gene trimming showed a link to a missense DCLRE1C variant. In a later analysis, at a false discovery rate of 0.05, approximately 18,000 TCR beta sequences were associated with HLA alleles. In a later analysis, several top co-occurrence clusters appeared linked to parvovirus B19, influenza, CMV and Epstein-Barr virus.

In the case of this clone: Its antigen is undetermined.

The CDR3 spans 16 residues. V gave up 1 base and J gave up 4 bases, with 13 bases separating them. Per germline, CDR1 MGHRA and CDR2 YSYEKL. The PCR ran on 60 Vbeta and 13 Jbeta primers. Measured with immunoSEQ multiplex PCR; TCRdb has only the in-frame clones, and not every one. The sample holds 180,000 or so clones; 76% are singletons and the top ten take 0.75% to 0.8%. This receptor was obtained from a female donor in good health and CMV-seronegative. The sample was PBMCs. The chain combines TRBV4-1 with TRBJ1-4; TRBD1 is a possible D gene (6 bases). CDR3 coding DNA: TGCGCCAGCAGCCAAGCTGAAGGCAGGGGTAATGAAAAACTGTTTTTT. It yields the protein CASSQAEGRGNEKLFF.